The text below deals with one TCR beta chain. The antigen is unknown. The CDR3 runs 13 residues. The germline V gene encodes CDR1 SSHAT and CDR2 FNYEAQ (reference sequence). V lost 4 bases to trimming and J lost 2 bases, with 8 bases between them. The method was immunoSEQ multiplex PCR; TCRdb's version includes in-frame clones alone and lacks a portion of them. In the table there are approximately 12,000 clones, 88% of which are singletons. The data originate from a study of lymphopenia after photon versus proton radiotherapy. General study points: Survival link was tested only in deceased patients; proton benefit remains a possibility. In patients who died, overall survival fell as post-nadir TCR diversity dropped more. Oligoclonal CD8+ Temra expansion after nadir drove photon patients' diversity drop. Proton therapy kept repertoires fairly stable, unlike photons, which gained effector/memory cells.

The sequenced sample was peripheral blood, obtained from a patient treated with photon-based radiotherapy. This clonotype was obtained from a man aged 60 to 69 with pancreatic cancer. This chain links TRBV7-7 with TRBJ1-1; no clear D. Written as DNA, the CDR3 is TGTGCCAGCAGCTCCCGGGAAAACACTGAAGCTTTCTTT. This encodes CASSSRENTEAFF. The full variable domain, in which reference TRBV7-7 and TRBJ1-1 provide the parts outside the CDR3, is GAGVSQSPRYKVTKRGQDVTLRCDPISSHATLYWYQQALGQGPEFLTYFNYEAQPDKSGLPSDRFSAERPEGSISTLTIQRTEQRDSAMYRCASSSRENTEAFFGQGTRLTVV.